This T cell receptor beta chain came from a study of cytomegalovirus exposure and HLA in healthy donors. PCR primers comprised 60 Vbeta and 13 Jbeta primers. Profiling relied on immunoSEQ multiplex PCR, and the TCRdb table lists in-frame clones only, not all of them. The sample records about 130,000 clones, around 85% being singletons. Trimming left V 5 bases short and J 3 bases short, with 7 bases between. The germline V gene has CDR1 SQVTM and CDR2 ANQGSEA. The CDR3 has 12 amino acids. This TCR came from a woman aged 30 to 39 in good health and CMV-seropositive. The V gene is TRBV29-1, the J gene TRBJ1-4; unclear D gene. Source material: PBMCs. The CDR3 sequence: CSVMRANEKLFF. DNA for the CDR3: TGCAGCGTTATGAGGGCTAATGAAAAACTGTTTTTT.